A single sample gave rise to the 20 T cell receptor beta chains below, sequenced in a study of cytomegalovirus exposure and HLA in healthy donors. The PCR was carried out with 60 Vbeta primers and 13 Jbeta primers. Sequencing used immunoSEQ multiplex PCR; TCRdb keeps in-frame clones, though not all of them. Here the sample spans 99,000 or so clones, 70% to 80% being singletons. Sequencing was performed on PBMCs. These receptors originate from a man aged 55-75 years in good health and CMV-seropositive.

This clone was recorded a few times. This chain uses TRBV5-6 with TRBJ1-3; D unresolved. V shed 6 bases and J shed 4 bases, with 11 bases lying between them. Germline assignment: CDR1 SGHDT and CDR2 YYEEEE. CDR3 length: 13 residues. The CDR3 DNA sequence: TGTGCCAGCATACAGTCTGGAGGAAACACCATATATTTT. Translating gives CASIQSGGNTIYF.

A remark on this clone: A junction end diverges from the germline sequence, so it may reflect a read error. The sample carries other DNA sequences with the same CDR3. The chain is built from TRBV27 and TRBJ2-3; 8 bases line up with TRBD1. The CDR3 has 16 amino acids. Germline values: CDR1 MNHEY, CDR2 SMNVEV (reference sequence). The CDR3, as DNA: TGTGCCAGCAGTCTCCACAGGGGGAGTAGCACGGATACGCAGTATTTT. Its translation is CASSLHRGSSTDTQYF.

V is TRBV7-6 and J is TRBJ2-1, with D possibly matching TRBD1 (6 bases). Germline CDR1 SGHVS, CDR2 FNYEAQ. The CDR3 extends over 16 amino acids. V lost 1 base and J 4 bases, leaving 14 bases between the germline ends. CDR3 protein: CASSLVQGLPYNEQFF. The DNA for the CDR3 is TGTGCCAGCAGCTTAGTCCAGGGGCTCCCATACAATGAGCAGTTCTTC.

This chain connects TRBV5-6 to TRBJ2-7, with D maybe TRBD2 (7 bases). Germline CDR1 SGHDT, CDR2 YYEEEE. This CDR3 region has 16 residues. Trimming removed 6 bases from V and 0 bases from J, with 19 bases in between. CDR3 region: CASTGLGGPYSYEQYF. DNA of the CDR3: TGTGCCAGCACAGGACTCGGGGGGCCTTACTCCTACGAGCAGTACTTC.

This clone has only one observation. The rearrangement links TRBV21-1 to TRBJ2-5; the D call TRBD2 from the table was never checked on the DNA. TRBV21-1 represents a pseudogene. CDR3 length: 12 amino acids. The CDR3, as DNA: TGTGCCAGCAGCAAAGGAGGGGAGACCCAGTACTTC. This sequence encodes CASSKGGETQYF.

The chain's CDR3 is CASSPQGSATQYF. In DNA form, the CDR3 reads TGTGCCAGCTCACCACAGGGGTCGGCGACCCAGTACTTC. The rearrangement joins TRBV18 to TRBJ2-5, with D possibly being TRBD1 (5 bases). This CDR3 contains 13 residues. Germline lookup yields CDR1 KGHSH and CDR2 LQKENI. The germline V and J ends were trimmed by 1 base and 7 bases, with 10 bases remaining between them.

The chain employs TRBV30 and TRBJ2-2, with 8 bases lining up with TRBD1. Germline CDR1 GTSNPN, CDR2 SVGIG (reference sequence). Trimming cost V 4 bases and J 3 bases; bases outside gene matches: 13. There are 17 residues in the CDR3. The CDR3 spells CAWTSGTGRHYTGELFF. The CDR3, as DNA: TGTGCCTGGACATCCGGGACAGGAAGGCATTACACCGGGGAGCTGTTTTTT. Combining the CDR3 with reference TRBV30 and TRBJ2-2 gives the whole variable domain SQTIHQWPATLVQPVGSPLSLECTVEGTSNPNLYWYRQAAGRGLQLLFYSVGIGQISSEVPQNLSASRPQDRQFILSSKKLLLSDSGFYLCAWTSGTGRHYTGELFFGEGSRLTVL.

The rearrangement links TRBV7-9 to TRBJ2-3; TRBD1 aligns across 8 bases. Germline CDR1 and CDR2: SEHNR and FQNEAQ (reference sequence). The CDR3 is made up of 15 amino acids. J was trimmed by 4 bases and V by 2 bases; bases with no gene match: 5. CDR3 bases: TGTGCCAGCAGCTTATATCAGGGGGCATCAGATACGCAGTATTTT. This translates into CASSLYQGASDTQYF.

A remark on this clone: One junction end disagrees with the germline gene, perhaps due to a read error. The chain links TRBV6-6 to TRBJ1-1; 8 bases align to TRBD1. The CDR3 spans 13 residues. The germline CDR1 and CDR2 sequences are MNHNY and SVGAGI (reference sequence). The CDR3 nucleotides read TGTGCCAGCAGCAGACAGGGGAACGCTGAAGCTTTCTTT. It specifies CASSRQGNAEAFF.

The rearrangement joins TRBV15 to TRBJ2-5; TRBD2 is a possible D gene (5 bases). This CDR3 region has 15 residues. CDR1 and CDR2 (germline): LNHNV, YYDKDF (reference sequence). Trimming left V 0 bases short and J 2 bases short, with 10 bases between. CDR3 nucleotides: TGTGCCACCAGCAGAGATCGAGGACTGCAAGAGACCCAGTACTTC. Protein sequence: CATSRDRGLQETQYF. The whole variable domain, filled in from reference TRBV15 and TRBJ2-5, reads DAMVIQNPRYQVTQFGKPVTLSCSQTLNHNVMYWYQQKSSQAPKLLFHYYDKDFNNEADTPDNFQSRRPNTSFCFLDIRSPGLGDTAMYLCATSRDRGLQETQYFGPGTRLLVL.

This chain connects TRBV11-1 to TRBJ2-5; the match to TRBD1 covers 8 bases. Judging by the DNA end, TRBJ2-7 fits better; the J call may be wrong. CDR3 length: 16 residues. The germline CDR1 and CDR2 sequences are SGHAT and FQDESV (reference sequence). The CDR3 loop is CASTNTGQGLSYEQYF. In DNA form, the CDR3 reads TGTGCCAGCACCAACACCGGACAGGGATTATCCTACGAGCAGTACTTC.

This chain uses TRBV7-2 with TRBJ2-1; TRBD2 matches at 7 bases. The CDR3 covers 18 residues. CDR1 and CDR2 (germline): SGHTA, FQGNSA. J gave up 0 bases and V 3 bases, and 11 bases lay outside the gene matches. The CDR3 region is CASSLGVGAGDSYNEQFF. The CDR3 region has the DNA TGTGCCAGCAGCTTGGGGGTAGGTGCGGGGGACTCCTACAATGAGCAGTTCTTC.

This clone was counted once. The V and J genes are TRBV5-1 and TRBJ1-3; a weak D match, TRBD1 (6 bases). This CDR3 is built from 15 residues. V was cut by 0 bases and J by 0 bases, with 7 bases left in between. Germline CDR1 reads SGHRS; CDR2 reads YFSETQ. CDR3 nucleotide sequence: TGCGCCAGCAGCTTGGTACAGGGCTCTGGAAACACCATATATTTT. Translation: CASSLVQGSGNTIYF.

The chain carries TRBV2 and TRBJ2-1; D might be TRBD2 (5 bases). CDR3 size: 18 residues. CDR1 is SNHLY, CDR2 FYNNEI, per germline. V was pared by 2 bases and J by 3 bases, with 20 bases between. DNA for the CDR3: TGTGCCAGCAGTGAAAGGAGCGGAACCCTAAACCTCTACAATGAGCAGTTCTTC. Protein sequence: CASSERSGTLNLYNEQFF.

The rearrangement uses TRBV11-3 and TRBJ2-3; 8 nucleotides match TRBD1. Trimming removed 5 bases from V and 4 bases from J; junction bases left unmatched: 11. Germline CDR1 SGHNT, CDR2 YENEEA. The CDR3 is made up of 16 amino acids. The CDR3 region is CASSRRTGRGADTQYF. The CDR3 region has the DNA TGTGCCAGCAGCCGTCGGACAGGGCGCGGGGCAGATACGCAGTATTTT.

V gene TRBV30 combines with J gene TRBJ1-1; D not resolved. The V gene lost 2 bases and the J gene lost 1 base, with 8 bases spanning the gap. The CDR3 is 13 residues long. Per the germline V gene, CDR1 is GTSNPN and CDR2 is SVGIG (reference sequence). The CDR3 loop reads CAWSPERNTEAFF. DNA for the CDR3: TGTGCCTGGAGTCCCGAGAGGAACACTGAAGCTTTCTTT.

The genes are TRBV6-6 and TRBJ2-5; D may be TRBD1 (5 bases). The V and J ends lost 2 bases and 4 bases respectively, with 14 bases between them. Germline V gene lookup returns CDR1 MNHNY and CDR2 SVGAGI (reference sequence). The CDR3 has 15 residues. The CDR3 coding sequence is TGTGCCAGCAGTTACCTCTCCCAGGGAATAGAGACCCAGTACTTC. Residues: CASSYLSQGIETQYF.

The CDR3 DNA follows: TGTGCCAGCAGCGAGGGACTAGCGGGGCGTCGAACGTACAATGAGCAGTTCTTC. Translating gives CASSEGLAGRRTYNEQFF. The chain joins TRBV5-6 to TRBJ2-1; 13 bases fit TRBD2. The CDR3 runs to 18 residues. The V segment lost 4 bases and the J segment 4 bases; nucleotides outside the gene matches: 11. Per germline, CDR1 SGHDT and CDR2 YYEEEE.

The chain uses TRBV19 and TRBJ1-1; D may be TRBD1 (5 bases). This CDR3 is 13 amino acids long. The germline V and J ends were trimmed by 7 bases and 0 bases, with 9 bases remaining between them. The germline CDR1 and CDR2 sequences are LNHDA and SQIVND (reference sequence). As DNA, the CDR3 is TGTGCCAGTATCGGGGGAATGAACACTGAAGCTTTCTTT. Protein product: CASIGGMNTEAFF.

The chain has TRBV6-5 and TRBJ1-6; D gene uncertain. Per the germline V gene, CDR1 is MNHEY and CDR2 is SVGAGI. Trimming pared 2 bases from V and 5 bases from J, leaving 4 bases between. This CDR3 is 13 amino acids long. The CDR3 reads CASSYGHNSPLHF. CDR3 coding DNA: TGTGCCAGCAGTTACGGCCATAATTCACCCCTCCACTTT.